This is a list of T cell receptor beta chains from one sample in a study of Ad26.COV2.S vaccination and SARS-CoV-2 variants. Profiling relied on immunoSEQ multiplex PCR, and the TCRdb table lists in-frame clones only, not all of them. The data show just over 350,000 clones, around 92% seen once. The specimen comprised peripheral blood, sampled after recovery from COVID-19. Receptor source: a human donor who had recovered from COVID-19. Both conserved end residues are part of each CDR3.

V gene: TRBV19; J gene: TRBJ1-6; CDR3 protein: CASNWAGGSPLHF
V gene: TRBV5-6; J gene: TRBJ2-1; CDR3 protein: CASSLSRESSYNEQFF
V gene: TRBV10-3; J gene: TRBJ1-4; CDR3 protein: CAIREDRGPEKLFF
V gene: TRBV15; J gene: TRBJ1-2; CDR3 protein: CATSRDGGSYGYTF
V gene: TRBV29-1; J gene: TRBJ1-3; CDR3 protein: CSALRTASGNTIYF
V gene: TRBV9; J gene: TRBJ1-1; CDR3 protein: CASSVGTGGTEAFF
V gene: TRBV27; J gene: TRBJ1-3; CDR3 protein: CASSLSGGPGNTIYF
V gene: TRBV7-9; J gene: TRBJ1-1; CDR3 protein: CASSLPTGARGTEAFF
V gene: TRBV14; J gene: TRBJ1-2; CDR3 protein: CASSQEIWGKGYTF
V gene: TRBV27; J gene: TRBJ1-1; CDR3 protein: CASSSRQGGTTEAFF
V gene: TRBV5-1; J gene: TRBJ2-4; CDR3 protein: CASSLGQGDIQYF
V gene: TRBV19; J gene: TRBJ2-3; CDR3 protein: CASSWAMGADTQYF
V gene: TRBV6-2/TRBV6-3; J gene: TRBJ1-5; CDR3 protein: CASSYSIDRYGQPQHF
V gene: TRBV27; J gene: TRBJ2-7; CDR3 protein: CASSPTLPYEQYF
V gene: TRBV7-2; J gene: TRBJ1-5; CDR3 protein: CASSLGLRNQPQHF
V gene: TRBV7-9; J gene: TRBJ1-1; CDR3 protein: CASSLVRDTEAFF
V gene: TRBV7-2; J gene: TRBJ1-3; CDR3 protein: CASSSSTGNTIYF
V gene: TRBV3-1/TRBV3-2; J gene: TRBJ2-6; CDR3 protein: CASSLSWDRGLSSGANVLTF
V gene: TRBV6-6; J gene: TRBJ1-2; CDR3 protein: CASSPGGGYTF
V gene: TRBV4-1; J gene: TRBJ1-5; CDR3 protein: CASSQDFRMPQHF
V gene: TRBV6-6; J gene: TRBJ2-5; CDR3 protein: CASSYPRRTRQETQYF
V gene: TRBV19; J gene: TRBJ1-1; CDR3 protein: CASGRQVSSTEAFF
V gene: TRBV5-6; J gene: TRBJ2-5; CDR3 protein: CAGSEPGAGETQYF
V gene: TRBV9; J gene: TRBJ2-2; CDR3 protein: CASSVHRNTGELFF
V gene: TRBV5-4; J gene: TRBJ2-2; CDR3 protein: CASSLTGSAGELFF
V gene: TRBV27; J gene: TRBJ1-5; CDR3 protein: CASGEPQHF
V gene: TRBV27; J gene: TRBJ2-1; CDR3 protein: CAIARGLAGGHNEQFF
V gene: TRBV27; J gene: TRBJ2-5; CDR3 protein: CASSLSPGGGQETQYF